This note documents a single T cell receptor (beta chain) sequence. Time point: newly diagnosed GD, antithyroid drugs for less than 3 months. Construction of the TCR library relied on RNA isolated from PBMCs. The authors drew about 9 milliliters of peripheral blood into EDTA tubes. Arm-PCR with iRepertoire HTBI primers amplified the CDR3 regions for these TCR beta libraries. MiXCR, applied by TCRdb to the multiplex PCR reads, yields one record per CDR3 protein. The data hold hundreds of thousands of distinct CDR3 sequences, with less than 20% observed a single time. This specimen comes from a study of regulatory T cells in long-lasting Graves disease. Germline loops: CDR1 MDHEN, CDR2 SYDVKM. The CDR3 is 16 amino acids. Trimming cost V 5 bases and J 3 bases; bases outside gene matches: 12. These same data were also listed under a study on T cells in Graves' hyperthyroidism and ophthalmopathy.

The receptor was isolated from a woman in her 30s with Graves disease. The sequences come from peripheral blood mononuclear cells (PBMCs), collected at new diagnosis, from a patient treated with antithyroid drugs. The chain couples TRBV28 to TRBJ2-5; 7 bases fit TRBD2. The CDR3 DNA follows: TGTGCCAGCAGTCGGGCGGGAGCGTCTGGGGAAGAGACCCAGTACTTC. This sequence encodes CASSRAGASGEETQYF.